Each of the 8 T cell receptor beta chains below was sequenced from the same sample in a study of graft-versus-host responses after intestinal transplantation. Antigen specificity for these receptors is unknown. Some clones are missing from TCRdb's copy, which holds only in-frame ones; the method was immunoSEQ multiplex PCR. The profile shows 140,000 or so clones, around nine tenths of them singletons. The sequenced sample was unstimulated CD4+ T cells sorted from spleen or lymph node cells, obtained before intestinal transplant. The receptors were gathered from a human donor who received an intestinal transplant.

This chain joins TRBV6-1 and TRBJ2-2; 10 bases line up with TRBD2. The CDR3 contains 15 residues. J lost 3 bases, V lost 5 bases, and 3 bases had no gene match. Germline V CDR1 and CDR2: MNHNS, SASEGT. The chain's CDR3 is CASSRGLAYTGELFF. Written as DNA, the CDR3 is TGTGCCAGCAGTAGGGGACTAGCGTACACCGGGGAGCTGTTTTTT.

J is TRBJ1-5 and V is TRBV19, with D unresolved. Trimming cost V 6 bases and J 4 bases, with 13 bases left between them. The germline gives CDR1 LNHDA, CDR2 SQIVND (reference sequence). The CDR3 has 14 amino acids. The CDR3 coding sequence is TGTGCCAGTAGGCTGAGAGGGAAAAATCAGCCCCAGCATTTT. Residues: CASRLRGKNQPQHF.

This sequence joins TRBV10-3 and TRBJ2-7; TRBD2 matches 15 bases. The V segment lost 8 bases and the J segment 6 bases; nucleotides outside the gene matches: 2. CDR1 and CDR2 from the germline V gene are ENHRY and SYGVKD. CDR3 length: 13 amino acids. CDR3 sequence reads: CAIRGLAGGEQYF. CDR3 coding DNA: TGTGCCATCCGGGGACTAGCGGGAGGCGAGCAGTACTTC.

Regarding this clone: This specimen includes other DNA sequences encoding the same CDR3. The chain combines TRBV7-3 with TRBJ2-1; 12 nucleotides align to TRBD2. Germline V gene data show CDR1 as SGHTA and CDR2 as FQGTGA. V was clipped by 1 base and J by 9 bases; unmatched bases: 4. This CDR3 contains 15 residues. The CDR3 sequence: CASSLRGLAGGEQFF. The CDR3, as DNA: TGTGCCAGCAGCTTAAGGGGACTAGCGGGCGGTGAGCAGTTCTTC.

V and J are TRBV19 and TRBJ1-4; D might be TRBD1 (5 bases). The CDR3 contains 16 residues. V shed 4 bases and J shed 3 bases, with 15 bases lying between them. CDR1 LNHDA and CDR2 SQIVND come from the germline V gene (reference sequence). CDR3 bases: TGTGCCAGTAGTAGCCCGGGAGGGGCAGCTAATGAAAAACTGTTTTTT. This sequence encodes CASSSPGGAANEKLFF.

The chain has TRBV28 and TRBJ2-2; no firm D call. Trimming took off 9 bases at V and 5 bases at J, with 13 bases between the two ends. Germline CDR1 reads MDHEN; CDR2 reads SYDVKM. The CDR3 is made up of 13 amino acids. CDR3 region: CASQYRLTGELFF. The CDR3 bases are TGTGCCAGTCAGTACCGGTTAACCGGGGAGCTGTTTTTT.

The gene calls are TRBV28 and TRBJ1-2, with D possibly being TRBD1 (5 bases). Deletions cut 5 bases from V and 12 bases from J, with 16 bases between. This CDR3 is 12 amino acids long. CDR1 is MDHEN, CDR2 SYDVKM, per germline. The CDR3 DNA is TGTGCCAGCAGTGTGGACATCCCGGTCCACACCTTC. Its protein product is CASSVDIPVHTF.

This rearrangement joins TRBV27 to TRBJ2-4, with 10 bases that match TRBD2. This CDR3 is built from 19 residues. Germline V CDR1 and CDR2: MNHEY, SMNVEV (reference sequence). Unmatched junction bases numbered 17, after V lost 7 bases and J lost 2 bases. The CDR3 sequence is CASTPTSGPFRGTKNIQYF. CDR3 in DNA: TGTGCCAGCACCCCGACTAGCGGGCCGTTTCGCGGCACCAAAAACATTCAGTACTTC.